A single TCR beta chain is shown here with its context. What it binds is not known. Germline values: CDR1 SGDLS, CDR2 YYNGEE. This CDR3 spans 14 amino acids. The V segment lost 3 bases and the J segment 5 bases; nucleotides outside the gene matches: 5. The source of the sample is a study of cytomegalovirus exposure and HLA in healthy donors. Findings of the study overall: Reports showed the classifier diagnosing cytomegalovirus status with high specificity and sensitivity.

PCR primers comprised 60 Vbeta and 13 Jbeta primers. Only in-frame clones appear in the TCRdb table, and some are missing; sequencing was by immunoSEQ multiplex PCR. The repertoire holds approximately 110,000 clones, 60% to 85% seen once, with more than 4.5% in the top ten. This receptor was taken from a female donor in good health and CMV-seropositive. What was sequenced was PBMCs. The rearrangement joins TRBV9 to TRBJ1-1, with TRBD1 identical over 9 bases. The CDR3 spells CASSAGQGWTEAFF. The CDR3, as DNA: TGTGCCAGCAGCGCAGGACAGGGGTGGACTGAAGCTTTCTTT.